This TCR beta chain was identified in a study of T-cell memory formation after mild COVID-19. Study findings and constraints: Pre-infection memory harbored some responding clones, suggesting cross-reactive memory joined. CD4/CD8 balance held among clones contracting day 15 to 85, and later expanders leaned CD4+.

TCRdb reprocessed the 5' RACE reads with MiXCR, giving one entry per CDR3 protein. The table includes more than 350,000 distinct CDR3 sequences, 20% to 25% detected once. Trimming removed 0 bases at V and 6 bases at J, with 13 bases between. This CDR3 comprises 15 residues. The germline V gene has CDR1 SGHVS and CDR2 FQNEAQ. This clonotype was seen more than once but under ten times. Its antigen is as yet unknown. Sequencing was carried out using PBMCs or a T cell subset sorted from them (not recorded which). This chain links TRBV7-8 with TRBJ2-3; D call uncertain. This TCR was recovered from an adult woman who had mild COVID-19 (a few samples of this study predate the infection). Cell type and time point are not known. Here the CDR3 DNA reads TGTGCCAGCAGCTTAGCGGCTGTAGGGCCGGATACGCAGTATTTT. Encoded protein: CASSLAAVGPDTQYF.